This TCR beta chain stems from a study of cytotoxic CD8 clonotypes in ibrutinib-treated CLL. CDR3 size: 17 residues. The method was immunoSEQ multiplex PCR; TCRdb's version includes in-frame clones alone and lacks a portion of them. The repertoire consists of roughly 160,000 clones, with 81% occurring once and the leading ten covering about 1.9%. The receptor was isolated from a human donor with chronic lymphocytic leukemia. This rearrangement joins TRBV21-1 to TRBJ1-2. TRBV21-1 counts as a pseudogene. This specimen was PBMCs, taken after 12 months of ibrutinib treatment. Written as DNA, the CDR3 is TGTGCCAGCAGCAGTAAAGTAAGCCCCCCAAGTAGTGATGGCTACACCTTC. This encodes CASSSKVSPPSSDGYTF.